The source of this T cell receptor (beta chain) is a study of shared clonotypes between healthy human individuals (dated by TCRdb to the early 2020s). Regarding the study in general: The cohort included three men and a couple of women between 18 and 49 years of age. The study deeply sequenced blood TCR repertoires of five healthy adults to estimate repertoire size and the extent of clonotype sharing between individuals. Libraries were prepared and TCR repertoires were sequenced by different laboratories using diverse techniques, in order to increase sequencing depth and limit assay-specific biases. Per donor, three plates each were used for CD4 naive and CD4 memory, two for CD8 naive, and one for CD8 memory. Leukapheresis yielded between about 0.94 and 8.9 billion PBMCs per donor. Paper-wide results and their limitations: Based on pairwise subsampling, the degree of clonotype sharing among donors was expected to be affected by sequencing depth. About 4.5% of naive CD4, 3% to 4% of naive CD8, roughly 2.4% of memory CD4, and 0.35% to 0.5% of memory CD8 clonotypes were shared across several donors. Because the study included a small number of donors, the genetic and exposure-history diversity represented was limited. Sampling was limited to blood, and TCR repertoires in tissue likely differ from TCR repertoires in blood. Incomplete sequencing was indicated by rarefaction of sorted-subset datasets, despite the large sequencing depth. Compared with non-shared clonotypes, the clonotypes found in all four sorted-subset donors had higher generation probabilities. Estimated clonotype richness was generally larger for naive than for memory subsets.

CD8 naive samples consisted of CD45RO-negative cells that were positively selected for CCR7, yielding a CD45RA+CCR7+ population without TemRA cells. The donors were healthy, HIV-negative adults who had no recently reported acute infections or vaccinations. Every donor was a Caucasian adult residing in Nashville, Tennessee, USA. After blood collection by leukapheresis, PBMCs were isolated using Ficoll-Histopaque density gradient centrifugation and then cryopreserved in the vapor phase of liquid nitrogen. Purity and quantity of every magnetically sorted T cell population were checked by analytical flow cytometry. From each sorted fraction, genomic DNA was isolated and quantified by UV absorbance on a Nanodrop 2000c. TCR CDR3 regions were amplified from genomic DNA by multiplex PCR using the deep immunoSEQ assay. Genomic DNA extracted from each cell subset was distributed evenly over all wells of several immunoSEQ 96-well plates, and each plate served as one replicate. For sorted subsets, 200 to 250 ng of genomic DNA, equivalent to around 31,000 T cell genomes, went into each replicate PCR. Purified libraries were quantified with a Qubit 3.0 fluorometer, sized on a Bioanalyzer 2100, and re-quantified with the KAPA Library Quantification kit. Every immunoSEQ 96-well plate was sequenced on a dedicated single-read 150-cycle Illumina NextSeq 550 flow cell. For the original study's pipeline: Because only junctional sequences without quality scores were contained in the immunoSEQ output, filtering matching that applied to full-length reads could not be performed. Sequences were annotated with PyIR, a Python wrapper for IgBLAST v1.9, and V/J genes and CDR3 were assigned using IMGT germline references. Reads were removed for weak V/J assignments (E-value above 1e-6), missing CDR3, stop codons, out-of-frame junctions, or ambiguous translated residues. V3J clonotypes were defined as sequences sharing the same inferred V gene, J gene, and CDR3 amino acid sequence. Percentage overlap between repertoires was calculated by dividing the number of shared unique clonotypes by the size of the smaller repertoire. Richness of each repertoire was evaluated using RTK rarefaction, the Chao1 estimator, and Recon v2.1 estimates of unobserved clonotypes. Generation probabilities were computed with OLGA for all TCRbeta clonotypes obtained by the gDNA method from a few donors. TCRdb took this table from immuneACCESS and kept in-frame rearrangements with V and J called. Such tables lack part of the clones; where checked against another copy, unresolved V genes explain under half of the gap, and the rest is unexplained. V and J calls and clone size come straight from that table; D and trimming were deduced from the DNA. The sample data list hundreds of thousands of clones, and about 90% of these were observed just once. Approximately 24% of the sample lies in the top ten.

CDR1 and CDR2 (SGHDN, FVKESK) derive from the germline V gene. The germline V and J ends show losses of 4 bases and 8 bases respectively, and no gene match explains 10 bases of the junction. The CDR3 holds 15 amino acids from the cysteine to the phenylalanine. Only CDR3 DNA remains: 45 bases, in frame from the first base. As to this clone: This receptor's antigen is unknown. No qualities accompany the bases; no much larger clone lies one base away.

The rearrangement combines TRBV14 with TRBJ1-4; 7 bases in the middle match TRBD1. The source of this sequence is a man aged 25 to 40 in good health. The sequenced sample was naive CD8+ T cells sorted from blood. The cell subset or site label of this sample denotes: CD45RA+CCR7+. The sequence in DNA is TGTGCCAGCAGCCCGCGGAGGGGGCGATCCGAAAAACTGTTTTTT. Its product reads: CASSPRRGRSEKLFF.